This T cell receptor beta chain stems from a study of CD8+CD57+ T cells in acquired aplastic anemia. Study details: Sorted CD4+ and CD8+ cells yielded 2.5 to 3.5 ug of DNA on average.

The sample holds many counts of this clonotype. What it binds is unknown. General study points: Patients shared some 29 CD8+ CDR3 sequences with controls.

An expansion of CD8+CD57+ cells by flow cytometry had been shown in patients chosen for sequencing. Every one of the patients had aplastic anemia (severe, acquired). This CDR3 is built from 14 residues. Per the germline V gene, CDR1 is SEHNR and CDR2 is FQNEAQ (reference sequence). V was cut by 5 bases and J by 0 bases, with 10 bases left in between. The TCR beta profiling, which covered VDJ combination and CDR3 sequence, was carried out using genomic DNA as the template. TCRdb recomputed calls from the reads with MiXCR, one row per CDR3 protein. The table lists 150,000 or so distinct CDR3 sequences, roughly 45% of them singletons.

The sequence derives from a human donor with aplastic anemia. Sequenced material: sorted CD4+, CD8+, or CD8+CD57+ T cells (not recorded which) from PBMCs. The chain joins TRBV7-9 to TRBJ1-1; unclear D gene. The CDR3 DNA reads TGTGCCAGCAGCCCGGCGAGGATGAACACTGAAGCTTTCTTT. It translates to CASSPARMNTEAFF.